The TCR beta chain under discussion was sequenced for a study of T cell repertoires in cytomegalovirus infection. Looking at the study overall: Both CMV infection and a matching HLA type were indicated by public TCR beta signatures.

Germline V lookup: CDR1 MNHEY, CDR2 SMNVEV (reference sequence). The V and J ends lost 2 bases and 1 base respectively, with 8 bases between them. The CDR3 has 14 amino acids. One entry per CDR3 protein results from TCRdb running MiXCR on the reads. Among about 530,000 distinct CDR3 sequences listed, more than 20% were seen once. Study-wide points: In two of eight donors, the top clonotype was HLA-C-restricted CMV-specific. Cumulative frequency (of public TCR beta family members) identified carriers of CMV plus the relevant HLA.

This clonotype was counted many times. Antigen unknown. The chain joins TRBV27 to TRBJ1-1; possibly TRBD1 for D (5 bases). This TCR was recovered from a human donor in good health (CMV status not recorded). Some clones in this sample may be carry-over from other donors' samples. Sequencing was done on a sample of PBMCs. In DNA, the CDR3 is TGTGCCAGCAGTTTACTGGGGGGGAACACTGAAGCTTTCTTT. This translates into CASSLLGGNTEAFF.